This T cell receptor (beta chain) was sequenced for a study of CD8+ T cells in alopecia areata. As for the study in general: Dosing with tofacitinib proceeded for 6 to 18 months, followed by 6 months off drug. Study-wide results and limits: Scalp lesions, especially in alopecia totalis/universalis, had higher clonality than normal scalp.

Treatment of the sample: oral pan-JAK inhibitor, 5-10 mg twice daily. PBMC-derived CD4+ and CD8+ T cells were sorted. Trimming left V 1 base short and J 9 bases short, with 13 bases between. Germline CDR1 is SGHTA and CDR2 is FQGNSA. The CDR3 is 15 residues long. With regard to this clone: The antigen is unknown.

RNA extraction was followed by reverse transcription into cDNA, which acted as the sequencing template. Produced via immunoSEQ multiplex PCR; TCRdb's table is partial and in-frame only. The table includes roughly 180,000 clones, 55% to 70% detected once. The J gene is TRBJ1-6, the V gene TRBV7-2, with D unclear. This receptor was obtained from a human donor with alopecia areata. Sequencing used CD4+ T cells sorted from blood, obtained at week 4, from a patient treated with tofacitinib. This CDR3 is CASSLDGPPGSPLHF. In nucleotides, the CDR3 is TGTGCCAGCAGCTTAGATGGGCCCCCCGGTTCACCCCTCCACTTT.